Shown below are 20 T cell receptor beta chains from a single sample sequenced in a study of T-cell reconstitution after alpha-beta-depleted transplantation in children. During its preparation, the TCRbeta library received unique molecular identifiers. A single record per CDR3 protein comes from TCRdb applying MiXCR to the PCR reads. Of fewer than 700,000 distinct CDR3 sequences listed, 10% to 15% are singletons. Sequenced material: PBMCs, mostly from graft donor cells, taken 360 days after TCRalphabeta/CD19-depleted stem cell transplant. The receptors derive from a male patient younger than 18 who had a stem cell transplant for acute myeloid leukemia, so the T cells may come from the graft donor.

The rearrangement uses TRBV6-1 and TRBJ1-2; D is perhaps TRBD1 (5 bases). V lost 5 bases to trimming and J lost 7 bases, with 20 bases between them. Germline CDR1 MNHNS, CDR2 SASEGT. The CDR3 is 15 amino acids. The CDR3 is CASSKVGTVQGGYTF. As DNA, the CDR3 is TGTGCCAGCAGTAAAGTAGGGACTGTACAAGGTGGCTACACCTTC.

This clonotype occurred many times. The chain has TRBV20-1 and TRBJ1-6; TRBD1 might be the D (6 bases). V was pared by 3 bases and J by 9 bases, with 18 bases between. CDR3 length equals 15 residues. Germline V gene sequence: CDR1 DFQATT, CDR2 SNEGSKA (reference sequence). The CDR3 DNA sequence: TGCAGTGCTAGGGGGTCCCAGGGGATAGGTTCACCCCTCCACTTT. It is translated as CSARGSQGIGSPLHF.

The genes are TRBV15 and TRBJ2-7; the D is unclear. This CDR3 region has 14 residues. The germline V and J ends were trimmed by 1 base and 4 bases, with 11 bases remaining between them. Germline V gene sequence: CDR1 LNHNV, CDR2 YYDKDF (reference sequence). The CDR3 DNA reads as TGTGCCACCAGCAGAGTGCAACCGACATACGAGCAGTACTTC. Its protein is CATSRVQPTYEQYF.

At least ten counts were recorded for this clonotype. The rearrangement links TRBV13 to TRBJ2-5, with D uncertain. CDR1 PRHDT and CDR2 FYEKMQ come from the germline V gene (reference sequence). This CDR3 comprises 14 residues. Trimming shortened V by 1 base and J by 4 bases, and 10 bases separated the two germline ends. The CDR3 spells CASSLEGRGETQYF. The CDR3 DNA reads as TGTGCCAGCAGCTTAGAGGGCAGAGGAGAGACCCAGTACTTC.

This clonotype was observed a handful of times. The V call is TRBV29-1, the J call TRBJ2-7; D might be TRBD2 (5 bases). Trimming removed 4 bases at V and 3 bases at J, with 19 bases between. CDR1 is SQVTM, CDR2 ANQGSEA, per germline. The CDR3 totals 15 residues. DNA for the CDR3: TGCAGCGTTGGAGGGCTCGGCCGCAGATACTACGAGCAGTACTTC. This gives the protein CSVGGLGRRYYEQYF.

Only a few counts were recorded for this clonotype. The chain recombines TRBV6-1 with TRBJ2-2, with 11 positions matching TRBD2. The ends lost 6 bases at V and 8 bases at J; junction bases unmatched: 5. CDR1 MNHNS and CDR2 SASEGT come from the germline V gene. This CDR3 has 14 residues. Written as DNA, the CDR3 is TGTGCCAGCAGCCGACTAGCGGGGTCGGGGGAGCTGTTTTTT. It translates to CASSRLAGSGELFF.

The chain carries TRBV28 and TRBJ1-2, with D uncertain. The CDR3 totals 11 residues. Trimming stripped 10 bases from V and 6 bases from J, with 12 bases between. Germline-derived CDR1 and CDR2 are MDHEN and SYDVKM. The chain's CDR3 is CAIYRPNGYTF. CDR3 sequence (DNA): TGTGCCATTTACCGACCAAATGGCTACACCTTC.

This clonotype appeared a few times. The rearrangement joins TRBV27 to TRBJ1-2; 10 nucleotides agree with TRBD1. Germline CDR1 reads MNHEY; CDR2 reads SMNVEV (reference sequence). The CDR3 has 15 residues. J was trimmed by 4 bases and V by 5 bases; bases with no gene match: 7. The CDR3 DNA reads as TGTGCCAGCAGTACCGGACAGGGGGGGTTCTATGGCTACACCTTC. Its protein is CASSTGQGGFYGYTF.

This clonotype was seen ten or more times. The chain has TRBV28 and TRBJ2-5; 8 bases align to TRBD1. The CDR3 covers 15 residues. Per germline, CDR1 MDHEN and CDR2 SYDVKM. Trimming cost V 11 bases and J 4 bases; bases outside gene matches: 15. The CDR3 DNA reads TGTGCCCCCTATATCTGGACAGGGCTCTTAGAGACCCAGTACTTC. This translates into CAPYIWTGLLETQYF.

This clonotype was detected many times. The chain uses TRBV3-1 and TRBJ2-3, with D possibly matching TRBD2 (6 bases). The CDR3 is made up of 17 amino acids. V was pared by 0 bases and J by 2 bases, with 15 bases between. Germline V gives CDR1 LGHDT, CDR2 YNNKEL (reference sequence). This CDR3 reads CASSQDRSRGYTDTQYF. The CDR3 DNA reads TGTGCCAGCAGCCAAGATCGATCCCGGGGGTACACAGATACGCAGTATTTT.

The chain couples TRBV20-1 to TRBJ2-1; perhaps TRBD2 as D (6 bases). The germline V and J ends were trimmed by 4 bases and 1 base, with 14 bases remaining between them. The CDR3 extends over 15 amino acids. From germline, CDR1 is DFQATT and CDR2 SNEGSKA (reference sequence). CDR3 residues: CSANSGLPSYNEQFF. The CDR3, as DNA: TGCAGTGCTAATAGCGGACTTCCTTCCTACAATGAGCAGTTCTTC.

The V and J genes are TRBV5-1 and TRBJ2-2, with 9 bases lining up with TRBD2. V was clipped by 5 bases and J by 6 bases; unmatched bases: 20. Germline-derived CDR1 and CDR2 are SGHRS and YFSETQ. The CDR3 runs 19 residues. CDR3 loop: CASRPGTSYFGRGPGELFF. In DNA, the CDR3 is TGCGCCAGCAGGCCCGGGACTAGCTATTTTGGGAGAGGGCCCGGGGAGCTGTTTTTT.

This chain uses TRBV12-3 or TRBV12-4 with TRBJ2-3; D uncertain. The CDR3 extends over 17 amino acids. V was clipped by 6 bases and J by 0 bases, with 19 bases between them. CDR3: CASSLAVVQGSTDTQYF. The CDR3 DNA reads as TGTGCCAGCAGCCTCGCCGTAGTGCAAGGTAGCACAGATACGCAGTATTTT.

J is TRBJ1-6 and V is TRBV25-1; 9 positions match TRBD1. Looked up from germline, CDR1 is MGHDK and CDR2 is SYGVNS. The CDR3 sequence is 16 residues long. Trimming removed 1 base from V and 7 bases from J; junction bases left unmatched: 5. The CDR3 sequence is CASSEWGQGSNSPLHF. The CDR3, as DNA: TGTGCCAGCAGTGAATGGGGACAGGGCTCCAATTCACCCCTCCACTTT.

The chain is built from TRBV29-1 and TRBJ2-7; 8 nucleotides align to TRBD2. Germline V CDR1 and CDR2: SQVTM, ANQGSEA. V lost 4 bases and J lost 3; bases outside the gene matches: 14. The CDR3 is 16 amino acids. The CDR3 loop is CSVVGLAYWEVYEQYF. CDR3 DNA: TGCAGCGTTGTCGGACTAGCCTACTGGGAGGTCTACGAGCAGTACTTC.

In this sample, this clonotype turned up many times. The chain employs TRBV20-1 and TRBJ1-1; D gene ambiguous. Germline loops: CDR1 DFQATT, CDR2 SNEGSKA (reference sequence). The V and J ends lost 3 bases and 5 bases respectively, with 28 bases between them. The CDR3 has 18 amino acids. The CDR3 loop is CSASRPRSFPSGRTEAFF. The CDR3 DNA reads as TGCAGTGCTAGTCGTCCCCGGTCTTTTCCGAGCGGGAGGACTGAAGCTTTCTTT.

The chain has TRBV3-1 and TRBJ2-1; the match to TRBD2 covers 10 bases. Germline CDR1 is LGHDT and CDR2 is YNNKEL (reference sequence). The junction had 6 bases not matched to a gene; V was cut back by 3 bases and J by 7 bases. The CDR3 sequence is 15 residues long. The CDR3 coding sequence is TGTGCCAGCAGCCAGGGGGGACTAGCGATAAATGAGCAGTTCTTC. Translating it yields CASSQGGLAINEQFF.

Ten or more counts support this clonotype. The rearrangement joins TRBV4-2 to TRBJ1-1; possibly TRBD1 for D (5 bases). Trimming took 1 base from V and 1 from J, leaving 10 bases between them. Per germline, CDR1 LGHNA and CDR2 YNFKEQ. CDR3 length: 15 residues. The CDR3 reads CASSQVGGRNTEAFF. CDR3 in DNA: TGTGCCAGCAGCCAAGTGGGGGGAAGGAACACTGAAGCTTTCTTT.

V usage is TRBV2 and J usage is TRBJ2-6, with D perhaps given as TRBD1 or TRBD2 (6 bases each). V was clipped by 11 bases and J by 0 bases, with 17 bases between them. Germline values: CDR1 SNHLY, CDR2 FYNNEI. This CDR3 comprises 16 residues. DNA for the CDR3: TGTGCCCGCGGTTGGGGGGCTCACTCTGGGGCCAACGTCCTGACTTTC. It is translated as CARGWGAHSGANVLTF.

The chain links TRBV7-2 to TRBJ2-3, with D possibly called TRBD1 or TRBD2 (5 bases each). This CDR3 is 15 amino acids long. Germline V gene lookup returns CDR1 SGHTA and CDR2 FQGNSA. Trimming shortened V by 6 bases and J by 4 bases, and 17 bases separated the two germline ends. CDR3 in DNA: TGTGCCAGCAGTTGGGACCAAACCTGGGCAGATACGCAGTATTTT. Residues: CASSWDQTWADTQYF.